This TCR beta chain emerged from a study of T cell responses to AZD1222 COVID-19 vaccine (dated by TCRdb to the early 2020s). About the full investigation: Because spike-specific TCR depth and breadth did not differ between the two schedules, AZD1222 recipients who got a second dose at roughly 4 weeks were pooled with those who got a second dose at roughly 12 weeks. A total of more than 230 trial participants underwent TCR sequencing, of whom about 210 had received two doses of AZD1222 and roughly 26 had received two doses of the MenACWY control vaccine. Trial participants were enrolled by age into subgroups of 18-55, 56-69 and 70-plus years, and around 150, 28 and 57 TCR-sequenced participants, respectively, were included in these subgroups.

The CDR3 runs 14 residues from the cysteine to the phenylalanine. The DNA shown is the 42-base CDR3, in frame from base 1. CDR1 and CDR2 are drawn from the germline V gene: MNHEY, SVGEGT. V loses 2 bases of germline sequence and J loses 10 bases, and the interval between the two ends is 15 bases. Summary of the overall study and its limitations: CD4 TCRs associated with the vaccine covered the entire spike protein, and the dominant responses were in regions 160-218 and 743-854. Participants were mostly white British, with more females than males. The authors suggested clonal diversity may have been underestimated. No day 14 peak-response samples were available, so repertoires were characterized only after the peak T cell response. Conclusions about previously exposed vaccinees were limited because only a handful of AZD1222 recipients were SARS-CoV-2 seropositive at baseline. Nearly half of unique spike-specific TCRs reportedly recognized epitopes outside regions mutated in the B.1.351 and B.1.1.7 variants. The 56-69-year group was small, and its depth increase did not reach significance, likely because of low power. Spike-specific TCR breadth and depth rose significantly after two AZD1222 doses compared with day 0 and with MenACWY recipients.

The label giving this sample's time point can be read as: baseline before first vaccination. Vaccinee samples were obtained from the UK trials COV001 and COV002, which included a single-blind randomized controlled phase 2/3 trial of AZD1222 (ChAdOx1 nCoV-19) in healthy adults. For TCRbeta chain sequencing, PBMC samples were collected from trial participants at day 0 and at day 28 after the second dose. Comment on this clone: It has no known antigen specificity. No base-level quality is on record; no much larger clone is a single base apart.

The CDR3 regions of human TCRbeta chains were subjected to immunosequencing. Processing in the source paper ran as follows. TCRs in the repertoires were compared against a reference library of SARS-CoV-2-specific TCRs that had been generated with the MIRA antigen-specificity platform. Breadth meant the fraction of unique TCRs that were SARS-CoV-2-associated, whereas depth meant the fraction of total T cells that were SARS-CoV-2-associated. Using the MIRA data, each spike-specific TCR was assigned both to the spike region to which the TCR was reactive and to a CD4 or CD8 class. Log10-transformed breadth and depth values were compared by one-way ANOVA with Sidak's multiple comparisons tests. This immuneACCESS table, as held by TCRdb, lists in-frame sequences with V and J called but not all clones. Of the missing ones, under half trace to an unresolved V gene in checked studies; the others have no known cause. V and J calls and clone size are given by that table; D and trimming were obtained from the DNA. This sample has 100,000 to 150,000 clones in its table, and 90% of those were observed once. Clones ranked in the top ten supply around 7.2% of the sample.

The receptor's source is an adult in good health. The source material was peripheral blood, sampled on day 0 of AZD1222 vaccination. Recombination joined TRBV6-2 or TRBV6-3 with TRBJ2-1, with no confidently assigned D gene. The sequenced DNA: TGTGCCAGCAGTTACCTGACCCCCAATTCCGAGCAGTTCTTC. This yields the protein CASSYLTPNSEQFF.